This T cell receptor (beta chain) was recovered during a study of blood T cell repertoires in COVID-19. Study background: The cDNA or gDNA used as material had been derived from T cells, B-cell-depleted T cells, or PBMCs.

The germline gives CDR1 SEHNR, CDR2 FQNEAQ (reference sequence). Deletions cut 1 base from V and 5 bases from J, with 4 bases between. This CDR3 region has 12 residues. Profiling relied on immunoSEQ multiplex PCR, and the TCRdb table lists in-frame clones only, not all of them. The sample includes over 200,000 clones, around four fifths of them seen just once. Sequencing input: peripheral blood. This chain uses TRBV7-9 with TRBJ2-3; no firm D call. The clonotype originates from a woman aged 40-49 years with active or convalescent COVID-19. CDR3 protein: CASSLVRDTQYF. CDR3 nucleotide sequence: TGTGCCAGCAGCTTAGTCCGAGATACGCAGTATTTT.